This TCR beta chain was sequenced in a study of blood T cell repertoires in COVID-19. Only in-frame clones appear in the TCRdb table, and some are missing; sequencing was by immunoSEQ multiplex PCR. The profile shows 60,000 to 65,000 clones, around 83% of them singletons. The CDR3 has 14 residues. Germline CDR1 reads LGHDT; CDR2 reads YNNKEL (reference sequence). Trimming stripped 2 bases from V and 7 bases from J, with 9 bases between. The sample comprised peripheral blood. This chain connects TRBV3-1 (or the pseudogene TRBV3-2) to TRBJ1-6; possible D gene TRBD1, 6 bases. The clonotype comes from an older woman with acute or convalescent COVID-19. The CDR3 sequence is CASSQTGYNSPLHF. The CDR3 region has the DNA TGTGCCAGCAGCCAAACAGGGTACAATTCACCCCTCCACTTT.